Below, 3 T cell receptor beta chains from the same sample are listed, as sequenced in a study of blood T cell repertoires in COVID-19. Method: immunoSEQ multiplex PCR; TCRdb's copy keeps in-frame clones and lacks some. The sample lists about 24,000 clones, 85% to 90% occurring once. The sequenced material came from peripheral blood. These receptors came from a human donor in a cohort sampled during active COVID-19.

This chain's CDR3 is CASTTWVAGGNTGELFF. The CDR3 DNA sequence: TGTGCCAGCACCACCTGGGTGGCGGGAGGAAACACCGGGGAGCTGTTTTTT. V is TRBV5-4 and J is TRBJ2-2; 8 positions agree with TRBD2. The CDR3 runs 17 residues. V lost 6 bases to trimming and J lost 2 bases; unmatched junction nucleotides: 12. Germline CDR1 and CDR2: SGHNT and YYREEE (reference sequence).

The J gene is TRBJ2-5, the V gene TRBV6-5; 9 nucleotides line up with TRBD2. The germline gives CDR1 MNHEY, CDR2 SVGAGI. Trimming removed 6 bases from V and 5 bases from J; junction bases left unmatched: 10. This CDR3 comprises 15 residues. CDR3 coding DNA: TGTGCCAGCAGACGAAGGCGGGAGGGCGGGGAGACCCAGTACTTC. Its translation is CASRRRREGGETQYF.

V and J are TRBV7-3 and TRBJ2-2; TRBD1 agrees at 8 bases. This CDR3 is built from 15 residues. Germline trimming cut 4 bases from V and 4 bases from J; bases unmatched to any gene: 5. Germline lookup yields CDR1 SGHTA and CDR2 FQGTGA. The CDR3 here is CASSSRTGLTGELFF. In DNA, the CDR3 is TGTGCCAGCAGCTCTCGGACAGGGCTCACCGGGGAGCTGTTTTTT.